This T cell receptor (beta chain) originates from a study of T cell repertoires in cytomegalovirus infection. Whole-study context: CMV infection plus the matching HLA type was flagged by public TCR beta signatures. Study-level findings and limits: HLA-C-restricted CMV clonotypes gave the most frequent clonotype in two of eight donors. Cumulated frequencies of public TCR beta families served to identify carriers of CMV plus the relevant HLA.

TCRdb re-derived calls from the reads in MiXCR, one entry per CDR3 protein. Of 490,000 or so distinct CDR3 sequences detected, 11% appear once; the ten largest clones hold 9.5% to 13%. This clonotype has only a few counts. Its antigen remains unidentified. The junction shows a germline mismatch at one end, possibly a read error. Source material: PBMCs. The sequence was obtained from a human donor in good health (CMV status not recorded). Some clones in this sample may be carry-over from other donors' samples.

CDR3 in amino acids: CASSIGQDSSEQYF. The CDR3 DNA reads TGTGCCAGCAGCATCGGACAGGACTCCTCCGAGCAGTACTTC. V and J are TRBV7-9 and TRBJ2-7; 7 nucleotides align to TRBD1. Germline lookup yields CDR1 SEHNR and CDR2 FQNEAQ (reference sequence). The CDR3 length is 14 residues.